The T cell receptor (beta chain) under discussion was sequenced for a study of cytotoxic CD8 clonotypes in ibrutinib-treated CLL. The CDR3 is made up of 16 amino acids. Trimming stripped 5 bases from V and 0 bases from J, with 14 bases between. CDR1 and CDR2 from the germline V gene are MNHEY and SMNVEV (reference sequence). The protocol was immunoSEQ multiplex PCR, while the TCRdb copy is restricted to in-frame clones and leaves out a portion. Among approximately 200,000 clones listed, roughly 72% were seen once. The genes are TRBV27 and TRBJ2-1; the D is unclear. The starting material was PBMCs, obtained after 24 months of ibrutinib treatment. The source of this sequence is a human donor with chronic lymphocytic leukemia. CDR3 DNA sequence: TGTGCCAGCAGTACCCGACCCACCCCCTCCTACAATGAGCAGTTCTTC. The encoded protein is CASSTRPTPSYNEQFF.